The 25 T cell receptor beta chains in this list originate from one sample, sequenced in a study of blood T cell repertoires in COVID-19. Clones were read by immunoSEQ multiplex PCR, and TCRdb kept only the in-frame ones, dropping some. The sample consists of about 79,000 clones, 80% to 90% of them appearing once. Sequencing was carried out using peripheral blood. Every receptor here comes from a man in his 70s with active or convalescent COVID-19.

This chain links TRBV6-5 with TRBJ2-5; tentative D call: TRBD1 (5 bases). The germline V gene encodes CDR1 MNHEY and CDR2 SVGAGI. The CDR3 totals 12 residues. V shed 6 bases and J shed 1 base, with 6 bases lying between them. The CDR3 here is CASRTAQETQYF. In DNA, the CDR3 is TGTGCCAGCAGGACAGCCCAAGAGACCCAGTACTTC.

The CDR3 region has the DNA TGCGCCAGCAGCCTTACATTCGGGGTCGGCACAGATACGCAGTATTTT. Translated: CASSLTFGVGTDTQYF. The chain recombines TRBV4-3 with TRBJ2-3, with D maybe TRBD2 (5 bases). The CDR3 has 16 residues. V was cut by 4 bases and J by 1 base, with 15 bases left in between. The germline V gene has CDR1 LGHNA and CDR2 YSLEER.

The V call is TRBV7-2, the J call TRBJ1-2; possibly TRBD1 for D (5 bases). Trimming pared 6 bases from V and 0 bases from J, leaving 8 bases between. Germline CDR1 and CDR2: SGHTA and FQGNSA. This CDR3 has 13 residues. The CDR3 protein is CASRRGANYGYTF. CDR3 bases: TGTGCCAGCAGGCGGGGGGCTAACTATGGCTACACCTTC.

The V call is TRBV28, the J call TRBJ2-3, with 10 nucleotides matching TRBD2. The CDR3 sequence is 14 residues long. The germline CDR1 and CDR2 sequences are MDHEN and SYDVKM. Trimming cost V 6 bases and J 9 bases; bases outside gene matches: 9. The CDR3 nucleotides are TGTGCCAGCAGATCTAGCGGGAGAATTCCGACGCAGTATTTT. Translation: CASRSSGRIPTQYF.

This clone was picked up one time. The rearrangement uses TRBV12-3 or TRBV12-4 and TRBJ2-3; the D is unclear. Trimming cost V 1 base and J 6 bases, with 8 bases left between them. The CDR3 has 13 residues. CDR3: CASSLGSVDTQYF. The CDR3 DNA reads TGTGCCAGCAGTTTAGGATCGGTGGATACGCAGTATTTT.

J is TRBJ2-6 and V is TRBV11-3, with 8 bases identical to TRBD1. This CDR3 region has 19 residues. Germline CDR1 is SGHNT and CDR2 is YENEEA. V trimming: 4 bases; J trimming: 0 bases; junction bases outside the gene matches: 11. In DNA form, the CDR3 reads TGTGCCAGCAGCTACCTGGGGGGACAGGCTTACTCTGGGGCCAACGTCCTGACTTTC. Translation gives CASSYLGGQAYSGANVLTF.

The chain has TRBV19 and TRBJ2-6, with 9 bases aligning to TRBD2. Trimming removed 5 bases from V and 0 bases from J; junction bases left unmatched: 11. CDR1 is LNHDA, CDR2 SQIVND, per germline (reference sequence). The CDR3 consists of 19 residues. CDR3 loop: CASSAPGLALSSGANVLTF. The DNA for the CDR3 is TGTGCCAGTAGTGCTCCGGGACTAGCTTTAAGCTCTGGGGCCAACGTCCTGACTTTC.

This chain connects TRBV29-1 to TRBJ1-2, with D tentatively TRBD1 (6 bases). The CDR3 length is 14 residues. Trimming removed 7 bases at V and 8 bases at J, with 23 bases between. Germline values: CDR1 SQVTM, CDR2 ANQGSEA. The CDR3 reads CSAKTQDRLGGYTF. The CDR3 coding sequence is TGCAGCGCCAAGACTCAAGACAGGCTCGGCGGCTACACCTTC.

The CDR3 protein is CASSPGTSGAEEQFF. The CDR3 DNA reads TGTGCCAGCAGCCCCGGGACTAGCGGGGCGGAAGAGCAGTTCTTC. The chain uses TRBV14 and TRBJ2-1; TRBD2 agrees at 13 bases. The V gene's germline CDR1 is SGHDN and CDR2 FVKESK. V was clipped by 4 bases and J by 10 bases; unmatched bases: 7. The CDR3 extends over 15 amino acids.

In DNA form, the CDR3 reads TGTGCCAGCAGCTTGGTCGCGATGAGGAGTACCTCCTACGAGCAGTACTTC. Its translation: CASSLVAMRSTSYEQYF. This chain connects TRBV5-4 to TRBJ2-7, with D uncertain. The V gene's germline CDR1 is SGHNT and CDR2 YYREEE (reference sequence). The CDR3 is made up of 17 amino acids. The V end lost 0 bases, the J end lost 0 bases, and 16 bases lay between the germline ends.

The chain employs TRBV28 and TRBJ1-2; TRBD1 is a possible D gene (5 bases). The length of the CDR3 is 12 residues. The V gene's germline CDR1 is MDHEN and CDR2 SYDVKM. Between the trimmed V and J ends, which lost 4 bases and 5 bases, there was a span of 8 bases. This chain's CDR3 is CASSSGGYGYTF. CDR3 nucleotide sequence: TGTGCCAGCAGTTCTGGGGGGTATGGCTACACCTTC.

This clone came up once. The chain combines TRBV10-3 with TRBJ2-7; 10 bases are shared with TRBD2. J was trimmed by 4 bases and V by 5 bases; bases with no gene match: 11. The CDR3 runs to 16 residues. Germline CDR1 is ENHRY and CDR2 is SYGVKD. The chain's CDR3 is CAISSFGTSAFYEQYF. CDR3 nucleotide sequence: TGTGCCATCAGTAGTTTCGGGACTAGCGCGTTTTACGAGCAGTACTTC.

The rearrangement uses TRBV12-3 or TRBV12-4 and TRBJ2-5; 8 bases agree with TRBD1. The CDR3 has 13 residues. V shed 6 bases and J 5 bases; nucleotides not matched to a gene: 5. In DNA, the CDR3 is TGTGCCAGCAGCCCAGGACAGGGCGAGACCCAGTACTTC. It codes for CASSPGQGETQYF.

The rearrangement joins TRBV5-1 to TRBJ2-5; D not resolved. This CDR3 has 14 residues. Trimming removed 1 base from V and 1 base from J, with 8 bases in between. Germline assignment: CDR1 SGHRS and CDR2 YFSETQ. The CDR3 DNA follows: TGCGCCAGCAGCTTGCGAAGCGCCCAAGAGACCCAGTACTTC. Protein sequence: CASSLRSAQETQYF.

In DNA, the CDR3 is TGTGCCAGCAGCCAGACAGGGGGATTCATCACTGAAGCTTTCTTT. Translating gives CASSQTGGFITEAFF. The chain links TRBV3-1 (or the pseudogene TRBV3-2) to TRBJ1-1; 9 positions agree with TRBD1. Germline V CDR1 and CDR2: LGHDT, YNNKEL (reference sequence). The length of the CDR3 is 15 residues. The ends lost 3 bases at V and 4 bases at J; junction bases unmatched: 6.

This chain connects TRBV6-2 or TRBV6-3 to TRBJ1-4, with D possibly being TRBD1 (5 bases). Germline lookup yields CDR1 MNHEY and CDR2 SVGEGT. The CDR3 sequence is 15 residues long. Trimming left V 6 bases short and J 10 bases short, with 21 bases between. The CDR3 sequence: CASSQSTGRGGKLFF. In DNA, the CDR3 is TGTGCCAGCAGCCAATCGACCGGCCGGGGGGGAAAACTGTTTTTT.

The gene calls are TRBV5-4 and TRBJ2-1; 9 bases line up with TRBD2. The junction had 5 bases not matched to a gene; V was cut back by 0 bases and J by 7 bases. Germline V gene lookup returns CDR1 SGHNT and CDR2 YYREEE (reference sequence). This CDR3 spans 15 amino acids. Here the CDR3 DNA reads TGTGCCAGCAGCTTGGTGGCGGGAGGGGCAAATGAGCAGTTCTTC. The encoded protein is CASSLVAGGANEQFF.

The genes are TRBV5-5 and TRBJ1-4; no clear D. The germline gives CDR1 SGHKS, CDR2 YYEKEE (reference sequence). The germline V and J ends were trimmed by 0 bases and 5 bases, with 5 bases remaining between them. This CDR3 is 13 amino acids long. The CDR3 DNA reads as TGTGCCAGCAGCTTGGGCGGGAATGAAAAACTGTTTTTT. It specifies CASSLGGNEKLFF.

In DNA form, the CDR3 reads TGTGCCAGCAGCTTAGCGAGACAGGGGATCTCTGGAAACACCATATATTTT. Protein sequence: CASSLARQGISGNTIYF. V is TRBV7-9 and J is TRBJ1-3; 8 bases are a match to TRBD1. V dropped 0 bases and J dropped 0; count of bases not matched to a gene: 4. CDR1 is SEHNR, CDR2 FQNEAQ, per germline (reference sequence). This CDR3 has 17 residues.

The rearrangement uses TRBV5-1 and TRBJ1-6; D is perhaps TRBD1 (5 bases). Germline V lookup: CDR1 SGHRS, CDR2 YFSETQ. Trimming removed 2 bases from V and 4 bases from J, with 7 bases in between. This CDR3 is 14 amino acids long. CDR3 in amino acids: CASSFRTYNSPLHF. The CDR3 DNA sequence: TGCGCCAGCAGCTTCCGGACATATAATTCACCCCTCCACTTT.

The chain combines TRBV5-1 with TRBJ2-7; D ambiguous. The ends were cut back, 2 bases at V and 0 bases at J, with 6 bases in the middle. CDR1 and CDR2 from the germline V gene are SGHRS and YFSETQ. This CDR3 comprises 13 residues. CDR3 coding DNA: TGCGCCAGCAGCTTTGACACCTCCTACGAGCAGTACTTC. Protein product: CASSFDTSYEQYF.

The rearrangement joins TRBV10-3 to TRBJ2-1; possible D gene TRBD2, 5 bases. CDR3 length: 14 amino acids. Germline CDR1 reads ENHRY; CDR2 reads SYGVKD. V was shortened by 5 bases and J by 5 bases, with 13 bases between the two germline ends. The CDR3 DNA sequence: TGTGCCATCAGTCCCTGGGGAGACGACAATGAGCAGTTCTTC. It specifies CAISPWGDDNEQFF.

This CDR3 reads CASSLSGTANTEAFF. The CDR3, as DNA: TGTGCCAGCAGCCTATCCGGGACAGCGAACACTGAAGCTTTCTTT. This rearrangement joins TRBV5-5 to TRBJ1-1; 7 bases map to TRBD1. The CDR3 consists of 15 residues. The V gene end was trimmed by 4 bases and the J gene end by 1 base; junction bases not matched to a gene: 7. Germline CDR1 is SGHKS and CDR2 is YYEKEE (reference sequence).

This clone is classed as medium-sized. The chain is built from TRBV30 and TRBJ2-5; a weak D match, TRBD2 (6 bases). CDR3 length equals 13 residues. V was cut by 7 bases and J by 4 bases, with 16 bases left in between. Germline V gene data show CDR1 as GTSNPN and CDR2 as SVGIG (reference sequence). The CDR3 DNA reads as TGTGCCTTAAGGAGGGGTGGGCGAGAGACCCAGTACTTC. Encoded protein: CALRRGGRETQYF. Supplemented by reference TRBV30 and TRBJ2-5, the full variable domain reads SQTIHQWPATLVQPVGSPLSLECTVEGTSNPNLYWYRQAAGRGLQLLFYSVGIGQISSEVPQNLSASRPQDRQFILSSKKLLLSDSGFYLCALRRGGRETQYFGPGTRLLVL.

The V gene is TRBV19, the J gene TRBJ1-1, with 8 positions matching TRBD1. Germline loops: CDR1 LNHDA, CDR2 SQIVND (reference sequence). J was trimmed by 4 bases and V by 5 bases; bases with no gene match: 12. CDR3 length: 16 amino acids. DNA of the CDR3: TGTGCCAGTAGTTTTCGGACAGGGAGAGTAGGCACTGAAGCTTTCTTT. It codes for CASSFRTGRVGTEAFF. The full variable domain, completed using reference TRBV19 and TRBJ1-1, is DGGITQSPKYLFRKEGQNVTLSCEQNLNHDAMYWYRQDPGQGLRLIYYSQIVNDFQKGDIAEGYSVSREKKESFPLTVTSAQKNPTAFYLCASSFRTGRVGTEAFFGQGTRLTVV.